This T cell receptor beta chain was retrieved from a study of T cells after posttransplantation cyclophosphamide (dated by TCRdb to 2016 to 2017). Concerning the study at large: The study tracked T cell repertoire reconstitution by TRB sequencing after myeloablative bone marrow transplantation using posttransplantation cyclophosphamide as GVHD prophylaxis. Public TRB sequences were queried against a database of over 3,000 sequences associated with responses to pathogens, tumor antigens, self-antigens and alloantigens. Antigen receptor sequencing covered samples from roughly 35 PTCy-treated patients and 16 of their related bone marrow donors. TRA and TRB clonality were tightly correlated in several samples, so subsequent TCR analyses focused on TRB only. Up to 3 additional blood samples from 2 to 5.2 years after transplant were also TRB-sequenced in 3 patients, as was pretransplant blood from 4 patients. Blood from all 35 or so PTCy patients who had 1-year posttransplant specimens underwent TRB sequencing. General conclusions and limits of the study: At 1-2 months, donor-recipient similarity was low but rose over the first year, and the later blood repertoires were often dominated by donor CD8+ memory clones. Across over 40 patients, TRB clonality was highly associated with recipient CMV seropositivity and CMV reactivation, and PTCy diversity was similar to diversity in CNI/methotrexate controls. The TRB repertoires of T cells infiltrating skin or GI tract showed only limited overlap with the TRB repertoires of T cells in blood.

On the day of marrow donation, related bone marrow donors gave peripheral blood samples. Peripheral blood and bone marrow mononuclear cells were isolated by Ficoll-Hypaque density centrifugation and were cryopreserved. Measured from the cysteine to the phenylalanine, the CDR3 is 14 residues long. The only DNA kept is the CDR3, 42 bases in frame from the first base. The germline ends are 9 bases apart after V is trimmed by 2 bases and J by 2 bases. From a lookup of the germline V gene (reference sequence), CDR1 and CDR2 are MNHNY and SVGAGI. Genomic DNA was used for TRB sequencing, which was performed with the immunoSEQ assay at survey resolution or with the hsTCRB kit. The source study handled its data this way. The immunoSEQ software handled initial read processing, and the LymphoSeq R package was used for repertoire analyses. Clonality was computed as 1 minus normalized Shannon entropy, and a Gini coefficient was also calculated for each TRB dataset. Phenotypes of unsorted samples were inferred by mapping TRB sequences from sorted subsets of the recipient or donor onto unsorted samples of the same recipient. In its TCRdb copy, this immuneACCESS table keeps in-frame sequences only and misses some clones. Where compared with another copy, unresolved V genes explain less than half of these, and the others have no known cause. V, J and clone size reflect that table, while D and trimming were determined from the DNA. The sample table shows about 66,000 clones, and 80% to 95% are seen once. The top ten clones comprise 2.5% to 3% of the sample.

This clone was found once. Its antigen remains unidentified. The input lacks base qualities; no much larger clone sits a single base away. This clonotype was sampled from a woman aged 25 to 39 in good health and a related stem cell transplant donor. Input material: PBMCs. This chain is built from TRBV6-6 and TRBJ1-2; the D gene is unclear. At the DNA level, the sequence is TGTGCCAGCAGTTACATCGGCAGGAACTATGGCTACACCTTC. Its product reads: CASSYIGRNYGYTF.